A single sample is the source of the 17 T cell receptor beta chains below, sequenced in a study of Graves' ophthalmopathy and Graves' hyperthyroidism (dated by TCRdb to the late 2010s). For sequencing, an Illumina HiSeq 2000 was employed. For repertoire sequencing, the TCR beta CDR3 regions were amplified from RNA transcripts. A first-round RT-PCR used HTBI primers with the Qiagen OneStep RT-PCR kit, followed by a second-round multiplex PCR, size selection and purification. TCRdb redid the processing of the public reads, applying fastp at Q25 and MiXCR, and retained in-frame beta chains. Rows merge per CDR3 protein into single entries with the most common DNA and genes. Present in this sample are just over 400,000 distinct CDR3 sequences, roughly 20% of which were seen just once. Jointly, the top ten make up around 3.2% of the sample. The sequenced material came from peripheral blood. Receptor source: a woman aged 18-30 years with stable Graves' hyperthyroidism. Donor details come from another sample of the same person, matched by shared clones.

This clonotype was counted at least ten times. This rearrangement joins TRBV10-1 to TRBJ2-2; D not certain. CDR3 length: 13 residues. The germline V gene encodes CDR1 WNHNN and CDR2 SYGVQD (reference sequence). V lost 3 bases and J lost 5, with 7 bases in between. DNA of the CDR3: TGCGCCAGCAGTGATCCCAAGACCGGGGAGCTGTTTTTT. It codes for CASSDPKTGELFF.

This clonotype was observed a handful of times. The CDR3 bases are TGTGCCAGCACCCAAGGACATCTTGACACTGAAGCTTTCTTT. It specifies CASTQGHLDTEAFF. The rearrangement joins TRBV28 to TRBJ1-1, with a weak D call TRBD1 (5 bases). This CDR3 has 14 amino acids. V was pared by 7 bases and J by 3 bases, with 15 bases between. Germline CDR1 reads MDHEN; CDR2 reads SYDVKM.

This clonotype has more than one count but fewer than ten. The chain combines TRBV11-2 with TRBJ1-2; D perhaps matches TRBD1 (5 bases). There are 16 residues in the CDR3. CDR1 and CDR2 from the germline V gene are SGHAT and FQNNGV. The germline V and J ends were trimmed by 1 base and 4 bases, with 16 bases remaining between them. The CDR3 loop is CASSLVRPDSGYGYTF. CDR3 coding DNA: TGTGCCAGCAGCTTAGTTCGCCCCGACAGTGGCTATGGCTACACCTTC.

The rearrangement links TRBV5-1 to TRBJ2-7; a weak D match, TRBD2 (6 bases). This CDR3 spans 14 amino acids. The V gene lost 0 bases and the J gene lost 3 bases, with 10 bases spanning the gap. Germline V lookup: CDR1 SGHRS, CDR2 YFSETQ. DNA of the CDR3: TGCGCCAGCAGCTTGGGAGGGGACTTCTACGAGCAGTACTTC. As protein: CASSLGGDFYEQYF.

This clonotype was seen a few times. This may be a read error, as it is one base from a much larger clone. The chain uses TRBV5-1 and TRBJ1-2; 9 positions agree with TRBD1. With 7 bases clipped from V and 8 bases from J, the junction kept 12 bases outside the gene matches. CDR1 and CDR2 from the germline V gene are SGHRS and YFSETQ. CDR3 length: 14 amino acids. The CDR3 region is CASGPGTGQEGYTF. The DNA for the CDR3 is TGCGCCAGCGGCCCGGGGACAGGGCAGGAGGGCTACACCTTC.

This clonotype was counted at least ten times. The J gene is TRBJ1-5, the V gene TRBV6-5, with D possibly being TRBD1 (6 bases). The CDR3 runs to 14 residues. Germline CDR1 MNHEY, CDR2 SVGAGI. The V gene lost 5 bases and the J gene lost 0 bases, with 8 bases spanning the gap. In DNA form, the CDR3 reads TGTGCCAGCAGTCGGACAGCTAGCAATCAGCCCCAGCATTTT. As protein: CASSRTASNQPQHF.

This clonotype was seen more than once but under ten times. The chain recombines TRBV11-2 with TRBJ2-5; TRBD1 agrees at 9 bases. V shed 5 bases, J shed 2 bases, and the junction held 15 bases outside the gene matches. Per germline, CDR1 SGHAT and CDR2 FQNNGV. The CDR3 has 18 residues. The CDR3 DNA follows: TGTGCCAGCAGCCGGGACAGGGAGAGAGTTGGAGTACAAGAGACCCAGTACTTC. This sequence encodes CASSRDRERVGVQETQYF.

Ten or more counts support this clonotype. The chain joins TRBV20-1 to TRBJ2-5; D is possibly TRBD1 or TRBD2 (5 bases each). Trimming took 6 bases from V and 1 from J, leaving 12 bases between them. The CDR3 loop spans 13 amino acids. Germline-derived CDR1 and CDR2 are DFQATT and SNEGSKA (reference sequence). In nucleotides, the CDR3 is TGCAGTGCCCCCGGGACGTTCCAAGAGACCCAGTACTTC. It is translated as CSAPGTFQETQYF.

The rearrangement joins TRBV18 to TRBJ1-6, with D possibly being TRBD1 (5 bases). This CDR3 comprises 15 residues. The germline V and J ends were trimmed by 3 bases and 7 bases, with 13 bases remaining between them. Per the germline V gene, CDR1 is KGHSH and CDR2 is LQKENI. Here the CDR3 reads CASSPLGGLNSPLHF. In DNA form, the CDR3 reads TGTGCCAGCTCACCCCTCGGGGGACTGAATTCACCCCTCCACTTT.

The sample holds many counts of this clonotype. This chain uses TRBV5-1 with TRBJ1-1; D is undetermined. Germline CDR1 and CDR2: SGHRS and YFSETQ. This CDR3 is 15 amino acids long. Trimming took 0 bases from V and 4 from J, leaving 13 bases between them. This CDR3 reads CASSLDSSPGTEAFF. Written as DNA, the CDR3 is TGCGCCAGCAGCTTGGATTCTTCTCCCGGCACTGAAGCTTTCTTT.

This chain connects TRBV6-1 to TRBJ2-7; possibly TRBD1 or TRBD2 for D (5 bases each). Trimming left V 6 bases short and J 6 bases short, with 21 bases between. The CDR3 covers 15 residues. Germline assignment: CDR1 MNHNS and CDR2 SASEGT. The CDR3 sequence: CASRGPGRARREQYF. In nucleotides, the CDR3 is TGTGCCAGCAGGGGACCGGGACGGGCTCGTCGCGAGCAGTACTTC.

Many counts were recorded for this clonotype. A read error may produce the germline difference seen at one junction end. V gene TRBV5-1 combines with J gene TRBJ2-7, with TRBD1 matching over 7 bases. CDR1 is SGHRS, CDR2 YFSETQ, per germline. The CDR3 length is 14 residues. CDR3 in amino acids: CASSLGDSSYEQYF. The CDR3 DNA sequence: TGTGCCAGCAGCTTAGGGGACAGCTCCTACGAGCAGTACTTC. Combining the CDR3 with reference TRBV5-1 and TRBJ2-7 gives the whole variable domain KAGVTQTPRYLIKTRGQQVTLSCSPISGHRSVSWYQQTPGQGLQFLFEYFSETQRNKGNFPGRFSGRQFSNSRSEMNVSTLELGDSALYLCASSLGDSSYEQYFGPGTRLTVT.

Ten or more counts support this clonotype. This chain links TRBV28 with TRBJ1-5; the D gene is possibly TRBD1 (5 bases). The CDR3 has 15 residues. V was shortened by 4 bases and J by 5 bases, with 15 bases between the two germline ends. Germline values: CDR1 MDHEN, CDR2 SYDVKM. This CDR3 reads CASSSPGDVHQPQHF. CDR3 sequence (DNA): TGTGCCAGCAGTTCACCCGGGGACGTACATCAGCCCCAGCATTTT.

The genes are TRBV29-1 and TRBJ2-4, with D perhaps TRBD1 (8 bases). This CDR3 comprises 14 residues. In germline, CDR1 is SQVTM, CDR2 ANQGSEA. Trimming removed 1 base from V and 9 bases from J, with 16 bases in between. This CDR3 is CSVEGRQGRVIQYF. As DNA, the CDR3 is TGCAGCGTTGAAGGTCGACAGGGGAGGGTCATTCAGTACTTC.

This clonotype was detected ten times or more. The chain uses TRBV7-9 and TRBJ2-2; 11 bases fit TRBD2. This CDR3 is built from 14 residues. Germline values: CDR1 SEHNR, CDR2 FQNEAQ (reference sequence). The V and J ends lost 3 bases and 11 bases, in that order; junction bases with no gene match: 5. The CDR3 nucleotides read TGTGCCAGCAGCTTGGTACTAGCGGGAGTCGAGCTGTTTTTT. Protein: CASSLVLAGVELFF.

This clonotype has at least ten counts. The chain links TRBV20-1 to TRBJ2-7, with 13 bases fitting TRBD2. Unmatched junction bases numbered 1, after V lost 4 bases and J lost 7 bases. CDR1 and CDR2 (germline): DFQATT, SNEGSKA (reference sequence). This CDR3 contains 12 residues. The CDR3 sequence: CSAKTSGREQYF. CDR3 nucleotide sequence: TGCAGTGCTAAGACTAGCGGGAGGGAGCAGTACTTC.

At least ten counts were recorded for this clonotype. The chain recombines TRBV6-1 with TRBJ2-5; perhaps TRBD1 as D (5 bases). The germline gives CDR1 MNHNS, CDR2 SASEGT. The CDR3 loop spans 17 amino acids. The V gene lost 3 bases and the J gene lost 5 bases, with 22 bases spanning the gap. CDR3 protein: CASSDQMSRGPGETQYF. Here the CDR3 DNA reads TGTGCCAGCAGTGACCAGATGAGTAGGGGTCCCGGGGAGACCCAGTACTTC.